Shown below are 12 T cell receptor beta chains from a single sample sequenced in a study of PD-1 blockade in classical Hodgkin lymphoma. Exposure to brentuximab vedotin varied, and each patient had relapsed following autologous stem cell transplantation. Libraries were prepared by immunoSEQ multiplex PCR; TCRdb keeps only in-frame clonotypes and omits some of them. The data contain nearly 25,000 clones, about 70% of them singletons. The material sequenced was peripheral blood mononuclear cells (PBMCs), taken at baseline. The receptors shown here come from a human donor with classical Hodgkin lymphoma.

This chain joins TRBV7-6 and TRBJ1-1; D possibly corresponds to TRBD1 (6 bases). Germline CDR1 is SGHVS and CDR2 is FNYEAQ. V gave up 1 base and J gave up 1 base, with 13 bases separating them. The CDR3 is made up of 16 amino acids. CDR3: CASSLEVGGQNTEAFF. CDR3 sequence (DNA): TGTGCCAGCAGCTTAGAGGTTGGGGGGCAGAACACTGAAGCTTTCTTT.

The V gene is TRBV7-2, the J gene TRBJ2-3; D is possibly TRBD2 (6 bases). Germline V gene data show CDR1 as SGHTA and CDR2 as FQGNSA. The CDR3 length is 15 residues. Trimming took 2 bases from V and 5 from J, leaving 14 bases between them. Here the CDR3 DNA reads TGTGCCAGCAGCTTAATCGCGGGGACCCTAGATACGCAGTATTTT. Its protein is CASSLIAGTLDTQYF.

This chain's CDR3 is CASSPPETYEQYF. CDR3 DNA: TGTGCCAGCAGTCCTCCGGAAACCTACGAGCAGTACTTC. The chain recombines TRBV2 with TRBJ2-7; D not resolved. Trimming pared 5 bases from V and 2 bases from J, leaving 10 bases between. The CDR3 is made up of 13 amino acids. In germline, CDR1 is SNHLY, CDR2 FYNNEI.

This clone appeared a few times. V usage is TRBV9 and J usage is TRBJ2-1; a possible D gene is TRBD1 (6 bases). The CDR3 runs to 15 residues. Germline CDR1 reads SGDLS; CDR2 reads YYNGEE. V was clipped by 2 bases and J by 8 bases, with 17 bases between them. Here the CDR3 reads CASSVGGTRGYEQFF. The CDR3 nucleotides are TGTGCCAGCAGCGTGGGTGGGACAAGAGGATATGAGCAGTTCTTC.

The chain joins TRBV7-9 to TRBJ1-1; the D is unclear. CDR3 length equals 14 residues. V gave up 6 bases and J gave up 1 base, with 12 bases separating them. The germline CDR1 and CDR2 sequences are SEHNR and FQNEAQ (reference sequence). The CDR3: CASRISGSNTEAFF. CDR3 nucleotides: TGTGCCAGCAGGATTTCGGGGTCGAACACTGAAGCTTTCTTT.

The rearrangement uses TRBV15 and TRBJ2-3, with D perhaps matching TRBD2 (6 bases). This CDR3 is 17 amino acids long. Germline CDR1 is LNHNV and CDR2 is YYDKDF (reference sequence). The germline V and J ends were trimmed by 0 bases and 2 bases, with 15 bases remaining between them. In nucleotides, the CDR3 is TGTGCCACCAGCAGAGATCTCCCTAGCGTTGACACAGATACGCAGTATTTT. Translating it yields CATSRDLPSVDTDTQYF.

The chain recombines TRBV6-1 with TRBJ2-2, with D perhaps TRBD1 or TRBD2 (5 bases each). In germline, CDR1 is MNHNS, CDR2 SASEGT. The V end was cut by 5 bases, the J end by 3 bases, with 13 bases between. CDR3 size: 15 residues. The DNA for the CDR3 is TGTGCCAGCAGTCAAGGGACGCGGGACACCGGGGAGCTGTTTTTT. Encoded protein: CASSQGTRDTGELFF.

This chain connects TRBV28 to TRBJ2-7; 10 bases are a match to TRBD1. The ends lost 9 bases at V and 7 bases at J; junction bases unmatched: 6. This CDR3 region has 12 residues. Germline V gene sequence: CDR1 MDHEN, CDR2 SYDVKM. The CDR3 DNA sequence: TGTGCCAGTAGACAGGGGGCTGAAGAGCAGTACTTC. It codes for CASRQGAEEQYF.

In its sample, this clone was seen a few times. V is TRBV5-6 and J is TRBJ2-7; 10 bases are shared with TRBD1. This CDR3 region has 14 residues. The V segment lost 2 bases and the J segment 2 bases; nucleotides outside the gene matches: 1. The germline V gene has CDR1 SGHDT and CDR2 YYEEEE. The CDR3 nucleotides read TGTGCCAGCAGCTTCGGGACAGGGGCCTACGAGCAGTACTTC. It translates to CASSFGTGAYEQYF.

This chain uses TRBV18 with TRBJ1-2, with 7 bases lining up with TRBD1. From germline, CDR1 is KGHSH and CDR2 LQKENI. CDR3 length: 19 amino acids. With 3 bases clipped from V and 0 bases from J, the junction kept 16 bases outside the gene matches. CDR3 sequence: CASSPLSTTTGTSNYGYTF. CDR3 DNA: TGTGCCAGCTCACCGCTATCCACTACGACAGGGACTTCTAACTATGGCTACACCTTC.

The CDR3 sequence: CASRTGTQPQHF. In DNA form, the CDR3 reads TGTGCCAGCAGAACAGGGACTCAGCCCCAGCATTTT. The rearrangement uses TRBV6-1 and TRBJ1-5; possibly TRBD1 for D (6 bases). The V and J ends lost 6 bases and 6 bases respectively, with 9 bases between them. The CDR3 consists of 12 residues. Germline V gene data show CDR1 as MNHNS and CDR2 as SASEGT.

V usage is TRBV7-9 and J usage is TRBJ1-4, with 12 bases lining up with TRBD1. Trimming took 6 bases from V and 7 from J; bases not matched to a gene: 6. The CDR3 is 15 amino acids. In germline, CDR1 is SEHNR, CDR2 FQNEAQ (reference sequence). The CDR3 bases are TGTGCCAGCAGAGATCCGGGACAGGGGGCTGAAAAACTGTTTTTT. It is translated as CASRDPGQGAEKLFF.